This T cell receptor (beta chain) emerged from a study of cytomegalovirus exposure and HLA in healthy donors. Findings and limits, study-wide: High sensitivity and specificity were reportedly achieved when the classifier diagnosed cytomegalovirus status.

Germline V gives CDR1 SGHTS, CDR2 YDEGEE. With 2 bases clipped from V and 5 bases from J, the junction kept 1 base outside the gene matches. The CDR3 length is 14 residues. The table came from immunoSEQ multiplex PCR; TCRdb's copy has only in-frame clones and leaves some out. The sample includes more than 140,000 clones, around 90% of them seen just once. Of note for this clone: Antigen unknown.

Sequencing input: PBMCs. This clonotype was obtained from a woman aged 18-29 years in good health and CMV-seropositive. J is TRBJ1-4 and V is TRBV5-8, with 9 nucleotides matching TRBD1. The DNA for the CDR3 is TGTGCCAGCAGCTTAGACAGGGGGAATGAAAAACTGTTTTTT. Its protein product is CASSLDRGNEKLFF.